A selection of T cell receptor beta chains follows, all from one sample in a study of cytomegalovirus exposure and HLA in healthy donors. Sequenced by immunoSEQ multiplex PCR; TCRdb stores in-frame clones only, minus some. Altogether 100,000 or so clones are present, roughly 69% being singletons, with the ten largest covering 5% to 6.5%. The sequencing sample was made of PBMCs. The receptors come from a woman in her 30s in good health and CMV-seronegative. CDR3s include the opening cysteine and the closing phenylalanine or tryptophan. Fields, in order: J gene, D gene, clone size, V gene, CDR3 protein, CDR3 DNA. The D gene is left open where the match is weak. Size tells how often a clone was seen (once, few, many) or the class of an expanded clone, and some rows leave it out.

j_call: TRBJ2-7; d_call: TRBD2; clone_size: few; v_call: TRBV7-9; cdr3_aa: CASSLASGGVSYEQYF; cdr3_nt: TGTGCCAGCAGCTTAGCTAGCGGGGGGGTCTCCTACGAGCAGTACTTC
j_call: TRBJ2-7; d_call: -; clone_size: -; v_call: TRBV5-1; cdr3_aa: CASSLAPPEQYF; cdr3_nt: TGCGCCAGCAGCTTGGCCCCTCCGGAGCAGTACTTC
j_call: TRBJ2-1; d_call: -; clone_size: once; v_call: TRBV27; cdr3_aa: CASSLVGAGEQFF; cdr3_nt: TGTGCCAGCAGTTTAGTGGGAGCAGGTGAGCAGTTCTTC
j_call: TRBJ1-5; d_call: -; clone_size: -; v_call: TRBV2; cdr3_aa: CASSEEGPTNQPQHF; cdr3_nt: TGTGCCAGCAGTGAGGAGGGACCGACCAATCAGCCCCAGCATTTT
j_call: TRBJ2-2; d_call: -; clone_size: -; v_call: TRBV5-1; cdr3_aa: CASSPAGELFF; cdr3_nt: TGCGCCAGCAGCCCGGCCGGGGAGCTGTTTTTT
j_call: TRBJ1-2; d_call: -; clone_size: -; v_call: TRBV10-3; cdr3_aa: CAISEPQGIYTF; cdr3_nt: TGTGCCATCAGTGAGCCTCAGGGCATATACACCTTC
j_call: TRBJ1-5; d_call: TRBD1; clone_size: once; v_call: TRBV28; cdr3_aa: CASRTGASQPQHF; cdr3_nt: TGTGCCAGCAGGACAGGGGCCAGTCAGCCCCAGCATTTT
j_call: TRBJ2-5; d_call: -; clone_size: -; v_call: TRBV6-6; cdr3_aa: CASGELGRETQYF; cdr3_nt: TGTGCCAGCGGGGAATTGGGGAGAGAGACCCAGTACTTC
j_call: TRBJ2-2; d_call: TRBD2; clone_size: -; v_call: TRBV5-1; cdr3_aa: CASSLDGSGGFSRELFF; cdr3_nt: TGCGCCAGCAGCTTGGATGGTAGCGGGGGGTTTAGCCGGGAGCTGTTTTTT
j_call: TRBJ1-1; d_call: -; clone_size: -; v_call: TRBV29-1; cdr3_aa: CSVESGQVGTEAFF; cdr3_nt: TGCAGCGTTGAATCAGGGCAGGTCGGCACTGAAGCTTTCTTT
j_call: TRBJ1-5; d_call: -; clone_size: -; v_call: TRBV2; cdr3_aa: CASSEGQGHQPQHF; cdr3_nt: TGTGCCAGCAGTGAGGGGCAGGGCCATCAGCCCCAGCATTTT
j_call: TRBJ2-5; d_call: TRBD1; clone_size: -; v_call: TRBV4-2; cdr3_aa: CASSQQGPGTEEETQYF; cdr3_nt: TGTGCCAGCAGCCAACAAGGTCCTGGGACAGAGGAAGAGACCCAGTACTTC
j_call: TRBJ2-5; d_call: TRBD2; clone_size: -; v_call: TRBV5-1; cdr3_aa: CASSTGLAGGYQETQYF; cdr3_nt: TGCGCCAGCAGCACGGGACTAGCGGGGGGGTACCAAGAGACCCAGTACTTC
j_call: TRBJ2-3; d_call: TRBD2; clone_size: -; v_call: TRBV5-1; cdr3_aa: CASSLGRGFTDTQYF; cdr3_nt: TGCGCCAGCAGCTTGGGGCGGGGGTTCACAGATACGCAGTATTTT
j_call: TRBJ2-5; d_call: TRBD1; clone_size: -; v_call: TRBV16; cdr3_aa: CASSQSTGRGQETQYF; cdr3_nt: TGTGCCAGCAGCCAATCGACCGGCAGGGGGCAAGAGACCCAGTACTTC
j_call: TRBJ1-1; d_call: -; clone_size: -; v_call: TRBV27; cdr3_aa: CASRDTGQNTEAFF; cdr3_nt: TGTGCCAGCAGGGATACGGGACAGAACACTGAAGCTTTCTTT
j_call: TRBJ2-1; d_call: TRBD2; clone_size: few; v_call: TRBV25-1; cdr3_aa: CASSELGASGDSYNEQFF; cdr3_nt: TGTGCCAGCAGTGAATTGGGGGCTAGCGGGGATTCCTACAATGAGCAGTTCTTC
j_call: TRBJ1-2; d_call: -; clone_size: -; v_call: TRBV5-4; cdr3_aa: CASSWQGQRWGYTF; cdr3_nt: TGTGCCAGCAGCTGGCAGGGGCAGAGGTGGGGCTACACCTTC
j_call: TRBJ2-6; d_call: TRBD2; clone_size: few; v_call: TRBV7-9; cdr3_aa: CASSGGGSGANVLTF; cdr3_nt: TGTGCCAGCAGCGGGGGGGGCTCTGGGGCCAACGTCCTGACTTTC
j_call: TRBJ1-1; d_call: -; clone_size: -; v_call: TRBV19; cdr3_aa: CASSPTLANTEAFF; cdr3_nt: TGTGCCAGTAGCCCAACCTTGGCGAACACTGAAGCTTTCTTT
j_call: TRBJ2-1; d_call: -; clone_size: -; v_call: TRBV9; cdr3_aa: CASSRETNEQFF; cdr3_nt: TGTGCCAGCAGTCGGGAGACGAATGAGCAGTTCTTC
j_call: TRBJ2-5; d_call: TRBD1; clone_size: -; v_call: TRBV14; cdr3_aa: CASSLFAGGHPQETQYF; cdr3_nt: TGTGCCAGCAGCCTTTTCGCAGGGGGCCACCCCCAAGAGACCCAGTACTTC